This T cell receptor beta chain emerged from a study of blood T cell repertoires in COVID-19. Assignments of participants to cohorts depended upon their own reported clinical history. Germline assignment: CDR1 MDHEN and CDR2 SYDVKM. The CDR3 sequence is 14 residues long. V lost 6 bases to trimming and J lost 3 bases, with 15 bases between them. Produced via immunoSEQ multiplex PCR; TCRdb's table is partial and in-frame only. The sample carries roughly 170,000 clones, approximately 82% recorded once. Specimen: PBMCs or T cells enriched from blood (not recorded which). The rearrangement links TRBV28 to TRBJ2-7; weak D call: TRBD2 (5 bases). The source of this sequence is a man between 60 and 70 years old who had recovered from COVID-19. CDR3 sequence: CASSLREVNYEQYF. The CDR3 coding sequence is TGTGCCAGCAGCCTCCGGGAAGTAAACTACGAGCAGTACTTC.